This T cell receptor (beta chain) emerged from a study of control samples from healthy donors and cancer patients. This table comes from immunoSEQ multiplex PCR, and its TCRdb copy is limited to in-frame clones, with some not included. The sample holds about 130,000 clones, 85% to 95% seen once. J was trimmed by 0 bases and V by 6 bases; bases with no gene match: 20. This CDR3 contains 21 residues. Per the germline V gene, CDR1 is MNHNS and CDR2 is SASEGT. The genes are TRBV6-1 and TRBJ1-6; TRBD1 matches at 7 bases. Sequenced input: blood. This clonotype was obtained from a man between 18 and 29 years old in good health. For the CDR3, the DNA is TGTGCCAGCAGAGAACGGACGCGACGATTCCGGGACAGCTCCTATAATTCACCCCTCCACTTT. It specifies CASRERTRRFRDSSYNSPLHF.